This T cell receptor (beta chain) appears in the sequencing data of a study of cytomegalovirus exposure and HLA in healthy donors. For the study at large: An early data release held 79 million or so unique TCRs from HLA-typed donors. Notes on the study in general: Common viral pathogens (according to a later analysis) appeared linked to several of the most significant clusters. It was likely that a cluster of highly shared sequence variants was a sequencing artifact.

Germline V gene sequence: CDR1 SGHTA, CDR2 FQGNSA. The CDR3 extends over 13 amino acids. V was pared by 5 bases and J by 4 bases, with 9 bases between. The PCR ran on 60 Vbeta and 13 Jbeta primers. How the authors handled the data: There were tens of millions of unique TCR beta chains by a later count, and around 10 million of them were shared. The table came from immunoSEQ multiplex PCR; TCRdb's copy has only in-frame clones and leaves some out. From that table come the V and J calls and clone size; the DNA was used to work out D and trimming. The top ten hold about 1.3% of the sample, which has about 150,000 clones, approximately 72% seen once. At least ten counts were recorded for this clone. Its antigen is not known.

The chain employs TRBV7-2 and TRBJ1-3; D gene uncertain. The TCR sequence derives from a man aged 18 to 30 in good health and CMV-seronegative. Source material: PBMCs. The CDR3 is CASSDGLGNTIYF. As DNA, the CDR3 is TGTGCCAGCAGCGACGGACTGGGAAACACCATATATTTT.